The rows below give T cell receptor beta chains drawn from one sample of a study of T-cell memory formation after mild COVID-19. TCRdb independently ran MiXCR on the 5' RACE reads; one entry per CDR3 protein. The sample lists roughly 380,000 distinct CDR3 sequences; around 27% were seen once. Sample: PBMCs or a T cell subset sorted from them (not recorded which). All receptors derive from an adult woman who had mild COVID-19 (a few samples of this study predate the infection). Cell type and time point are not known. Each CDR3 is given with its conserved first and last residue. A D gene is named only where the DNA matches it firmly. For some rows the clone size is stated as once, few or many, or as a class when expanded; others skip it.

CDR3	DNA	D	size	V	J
CASSLKPGHYNEQFF	TGCGCCAGCAGCCTGAAACCGGGACATTACAATGAGCAGTTCTTC	NA	few	TRBV5-1	TRBJ2-1
CASSLASAGPLYEQYF	TGTGCCAGCAGCTTAGCGTCGGCGGGACCCCTCTACGAGCAGTACTTC	NA	few	TRBV7-9	TRBJ2-7
CSARDWRGRTYEQYF	TGCAGTGCTAGAGATTGGAGGGGACGGACCTACGAGCAGTACTTC	NA	NA	TRBV20-1	TRBJ2-7
CASSPLAAGGERAYEQYF	TGTGCCAGCTCACCCCTGGCAGCAGGGGGGGAAAGGGCCTACGAGCAGTACTTC	NA	many	TRBV18	TRBJ2-7
CASSQHGTSGRSGETQYF	TGCGCCAGCAGCCAGCATGGCACCTCGGGAAGATCGGGAGAGACCCAGTACTTC	NA	few	TRBV4-3	TRBJ2-5
CASSPGTSGETQYF	TGTGCCAGCAGCCCCGGGACTAGCGGAGAGACCCAGTACTTC	TRBD2	NA	TRBV9	TRBJ2-5
CATTTGQGNTEAFF	TGTGCCACCACTACGGGACAGGGAAACACTGAAGCTTTCTTT	TRBD1	NA	TRBV24-1	TRBJ1-1
CASSSGRRGREQYF	TGTGCCAGCAGCTCAGGGCGACGGGGGCGTGAGCAGTACTTC	NA	NA	TRBV7-6	TRBJ2-7
CASSFGTASDTQYF	TGTGCCAGCAGTTTTGGGACAGCCTCGGATACGCAGTATTTT	TRBD1	few	TRBV12-3/TRBV12-4	TRBJ2-3
CASSQQENTEAFF	TGCGCCAGCAGCCAACAGGAGAACACTGAAGCTTTCTTT	NA	many	TRBV4-1	TRBJ1-1
CASRRRAGLVQETQYF	TGTGCCAGCAGACGGCGGGCCGGACTAGTGCAAGAGACCCAGTACTTC	TRBD2	NA	TRBV6-1	TRBJ2-5
CASSLWGSNEKLFF	TGTGCCAGCAGTTTATGGGGGAGTAATGAAAAACTGTTTTTT	NA	few	TRBV27	TRBJ1-4